This entry features one T cell receptor beta chain sequence. The junction shows a germline mismatch at one end, possibly a read error. In germline, CDR1 is SQVTM, CDR2 ANQGSEA. There are 12 residues in the CDR3. Treatment denoted: oral pan-JAK inhibitor, 5-10 mg twice daily. The data belong to a study of CD8+ T cells in alopecia areata. Study at large: Treated patients swallowed 5 to 10 mg of oral tofacitinib twice daily.

As the sequencing template, cDNA was produced by extracting RNA and reverse transcribing it. Clones were sequenced by immunoSEQ multiplex PCR, and TCRdb holds only the in-frame ones, with some missing. The table records 150,000 to 200,000 clones, roughly 61% of them present only once. The origin of this receptor is a human donor with alopecia areata. The chain carries TRBV29-1 and TRBJ1-2; D perhaps matches TRBD1 (5 bases). The specimen comprised CD8+ T cells sorted from blood, sampled at week 24, from a patient treated with tofacitinib. The CDR3 loop is CSAELGAPGYTF. In nucleotides, the CDR3 is TGCAGCGCTGAATTAGGGGCCCCTGGCTACACCTTC.